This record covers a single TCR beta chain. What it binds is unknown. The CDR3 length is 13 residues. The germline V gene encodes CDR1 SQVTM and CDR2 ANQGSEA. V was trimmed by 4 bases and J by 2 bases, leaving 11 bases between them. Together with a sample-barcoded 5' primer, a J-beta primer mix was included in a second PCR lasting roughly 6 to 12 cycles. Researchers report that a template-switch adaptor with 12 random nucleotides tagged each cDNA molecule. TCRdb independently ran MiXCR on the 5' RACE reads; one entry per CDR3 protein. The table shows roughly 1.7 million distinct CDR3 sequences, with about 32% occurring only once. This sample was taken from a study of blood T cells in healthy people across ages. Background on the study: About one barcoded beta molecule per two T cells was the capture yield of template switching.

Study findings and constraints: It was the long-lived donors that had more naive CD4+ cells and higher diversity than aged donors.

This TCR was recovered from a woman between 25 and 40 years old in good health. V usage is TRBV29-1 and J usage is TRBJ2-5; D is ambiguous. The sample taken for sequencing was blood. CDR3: CSVGFSLQETQYF. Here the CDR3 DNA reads TGCAGCGTTGGATTTAGTTTACAAGAGACCCAGTACTTC.